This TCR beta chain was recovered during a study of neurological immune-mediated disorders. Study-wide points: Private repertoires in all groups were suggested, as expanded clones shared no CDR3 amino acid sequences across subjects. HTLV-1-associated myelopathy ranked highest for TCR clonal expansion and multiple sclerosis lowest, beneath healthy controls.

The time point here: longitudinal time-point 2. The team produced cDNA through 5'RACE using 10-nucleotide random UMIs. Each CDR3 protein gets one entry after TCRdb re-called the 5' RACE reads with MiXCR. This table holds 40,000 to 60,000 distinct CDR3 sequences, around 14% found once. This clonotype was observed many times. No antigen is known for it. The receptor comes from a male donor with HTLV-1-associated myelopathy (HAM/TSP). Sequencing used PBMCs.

CDR3 sequence (DNA): TGCGCCAGCAGCTTGGGGGTCTCAGTCCGGGAGCCCCAGCATTTT. This codes for CASSLGVSVREPQHF. The chain employs TRBV5-1 and TRBJ1-5; D not certain. Germline V gene data show CDR1 as SGHRS and CDR2 as YFSETQ. Trimming stripped 0 bases from V and 8 bases from J, with 15 bases between. This CDR3 is built from 15 residues.